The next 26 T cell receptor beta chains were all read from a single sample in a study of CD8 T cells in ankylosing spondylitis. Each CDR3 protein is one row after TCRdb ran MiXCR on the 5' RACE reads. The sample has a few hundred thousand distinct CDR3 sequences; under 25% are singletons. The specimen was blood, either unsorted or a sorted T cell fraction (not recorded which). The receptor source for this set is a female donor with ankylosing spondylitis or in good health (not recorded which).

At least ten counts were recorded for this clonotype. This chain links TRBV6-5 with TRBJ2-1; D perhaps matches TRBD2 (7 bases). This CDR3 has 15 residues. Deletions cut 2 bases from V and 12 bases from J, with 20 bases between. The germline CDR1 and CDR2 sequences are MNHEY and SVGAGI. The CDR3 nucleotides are TGTGCCAGCAGTTACAATGGGCTAGCGGAGGGGGGGCAGTTCTTC. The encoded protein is CASSYNGLAEGGQFF.

Here the CDR3 reads CASSFLENTGELFF. In DNA form, the CDR3 reads TGTGCCAGCAGCTTTCTAGAGAACACCGGGGAGCTGTTTTTT. The chain employs TRBV7-6 and TRBJ2-2, with no clear D. Germline CDR1 is SGHVS and CDR2 is FNYEAQ. V was trimmed by 3 bases and J by 1 base, leaving 6 bases between them. The CDR3 covers 14 residues.

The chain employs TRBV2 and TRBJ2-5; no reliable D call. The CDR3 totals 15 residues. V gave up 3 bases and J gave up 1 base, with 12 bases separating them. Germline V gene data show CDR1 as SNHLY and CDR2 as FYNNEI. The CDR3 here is CASSDPATFQETQYF. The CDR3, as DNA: TGTGCCAGCAGTGACCCAGCGACCTTCCAAGAGACCCAGTACTTC.

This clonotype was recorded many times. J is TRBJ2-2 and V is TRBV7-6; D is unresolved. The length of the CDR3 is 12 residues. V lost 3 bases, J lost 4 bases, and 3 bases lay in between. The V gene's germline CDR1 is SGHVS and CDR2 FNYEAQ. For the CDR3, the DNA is TGTGCCAGCAGCTTGGCCACCGGGGAGCTGTTTTTT. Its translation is CASSLATGELFF.

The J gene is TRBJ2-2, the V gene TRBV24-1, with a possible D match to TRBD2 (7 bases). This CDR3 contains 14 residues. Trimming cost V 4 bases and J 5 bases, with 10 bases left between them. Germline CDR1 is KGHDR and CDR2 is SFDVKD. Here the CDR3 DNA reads TGTGCCACCAGTGACGGGGGGCGAACCGGGGAGCTGTTTTTT. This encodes CATSDGGRTGELFF.

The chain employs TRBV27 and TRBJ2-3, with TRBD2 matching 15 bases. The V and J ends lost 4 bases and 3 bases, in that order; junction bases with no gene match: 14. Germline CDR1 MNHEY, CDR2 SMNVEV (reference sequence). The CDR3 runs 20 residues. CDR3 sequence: CASSSPGLAGGPRGTDTQYF. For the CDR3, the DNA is TGTGCCAGCAGTTCCCCGGGACTAGCGGGAGGACCCCGTGGGACAGATACGCAGTATTTT.

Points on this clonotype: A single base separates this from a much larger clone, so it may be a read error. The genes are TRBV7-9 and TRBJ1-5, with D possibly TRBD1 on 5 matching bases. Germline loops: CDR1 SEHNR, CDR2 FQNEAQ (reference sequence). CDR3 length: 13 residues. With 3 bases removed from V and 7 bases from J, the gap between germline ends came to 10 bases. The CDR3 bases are TGTGCCAGCAGCTTCGACAGTAAACAGCCCCAGCATTTT. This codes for CASSFDSKQPQHF.

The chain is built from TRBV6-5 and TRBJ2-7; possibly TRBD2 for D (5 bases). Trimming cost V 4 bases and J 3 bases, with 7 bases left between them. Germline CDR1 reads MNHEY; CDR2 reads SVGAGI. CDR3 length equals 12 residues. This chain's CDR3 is CASSSTSYEQYF. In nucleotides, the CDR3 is TGTGCCAGCAGTTCCACTAGCTACGAGCAGTACTTC.

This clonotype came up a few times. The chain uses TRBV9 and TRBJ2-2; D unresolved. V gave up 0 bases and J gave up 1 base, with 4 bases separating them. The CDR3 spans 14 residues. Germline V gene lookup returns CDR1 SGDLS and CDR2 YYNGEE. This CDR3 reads CASSVEVNTGELFF. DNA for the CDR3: TGTGCCAGCAGCGTAGAAGTGAACACCGGGGAGCTGTTTTTT.

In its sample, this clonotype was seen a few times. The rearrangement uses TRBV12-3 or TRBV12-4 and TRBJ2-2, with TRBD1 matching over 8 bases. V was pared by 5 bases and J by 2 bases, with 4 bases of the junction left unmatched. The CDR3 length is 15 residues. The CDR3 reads CASSPTGGNTGELFF. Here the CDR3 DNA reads TGTGCCAGCAGTCCTACAGGGGGTAACACCGGGGAGCTGTTTTTT.

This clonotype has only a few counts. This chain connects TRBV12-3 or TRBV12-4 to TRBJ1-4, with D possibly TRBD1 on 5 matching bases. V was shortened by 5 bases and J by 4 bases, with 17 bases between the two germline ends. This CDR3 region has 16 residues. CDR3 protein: CASSPRGEGGNEKLFF. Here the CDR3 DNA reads TGTGCCAGCAGTCCCAGAGGGGAGGGCGGTAATGAAAAACTGTTTTTT.

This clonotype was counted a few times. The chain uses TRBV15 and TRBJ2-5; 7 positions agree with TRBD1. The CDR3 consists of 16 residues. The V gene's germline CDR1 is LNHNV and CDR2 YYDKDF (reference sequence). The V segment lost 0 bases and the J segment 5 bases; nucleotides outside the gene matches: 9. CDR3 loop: CATSREATGSGETQYF. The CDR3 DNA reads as TGTGCCACCAGCAGAGAAGCGACAGGGTCAGGGGAGACCCAGTACTTC. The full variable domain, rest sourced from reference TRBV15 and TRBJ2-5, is DAMVIQNPRYQVTQFGKPVTLSCSQTLNHNVMYWYQQKSSQAPKLLFHYYDKDFNNEADTPDNFQSRRPNTSFCFLDIRSPGLGDTAMYLCATSREATGSGETQYFGPGTRLLVL.

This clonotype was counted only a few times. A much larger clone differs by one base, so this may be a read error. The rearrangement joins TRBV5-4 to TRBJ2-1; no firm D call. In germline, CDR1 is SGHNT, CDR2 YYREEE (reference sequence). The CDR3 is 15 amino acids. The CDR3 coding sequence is TGTGTCAGCAGCTTTACCCCGGAGACCTACAATGAGCAGTTCTTC. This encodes CVSSFTPETYNEQFF.

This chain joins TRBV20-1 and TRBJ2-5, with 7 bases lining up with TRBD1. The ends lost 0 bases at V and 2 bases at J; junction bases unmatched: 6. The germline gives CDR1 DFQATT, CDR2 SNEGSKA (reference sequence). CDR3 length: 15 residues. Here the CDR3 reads CSARDSGQIQETQYF. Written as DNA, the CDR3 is TGCAGTGCTAGAGATTCGGGACAGATACAAGAGACCCAGTACTTC.

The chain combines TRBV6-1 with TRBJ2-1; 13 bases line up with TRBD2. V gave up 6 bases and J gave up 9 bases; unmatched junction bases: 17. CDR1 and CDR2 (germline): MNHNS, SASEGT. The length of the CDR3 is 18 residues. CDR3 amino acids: CASSQVPGGLAGKVEQFF. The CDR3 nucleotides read TGTGCCAGCAGCCAGGTACCCGGGGGACTAGCGGGAAAAGTTGAGCAGTTCTTC.

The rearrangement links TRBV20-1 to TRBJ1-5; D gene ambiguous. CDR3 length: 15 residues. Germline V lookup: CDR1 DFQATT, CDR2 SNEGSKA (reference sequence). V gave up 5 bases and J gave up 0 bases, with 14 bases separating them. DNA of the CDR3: TGCAGTGCTGGCGAGGGCGGCCTTAGCAATCAGCCCCAGCATTTT. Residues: CSAGEGGLSNQPQHF.

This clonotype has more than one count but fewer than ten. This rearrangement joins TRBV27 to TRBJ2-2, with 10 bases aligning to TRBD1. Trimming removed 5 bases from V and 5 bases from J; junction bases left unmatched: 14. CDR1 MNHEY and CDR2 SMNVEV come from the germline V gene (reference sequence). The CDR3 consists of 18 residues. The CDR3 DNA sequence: TGTGCCAGCAGTCTACGTAGGAGACCGGGACAGGGGACCGGGGAGCTGTTTTTT. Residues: CASSLRRRPGQGTGELFF.

The CDR3 DNA reads TGCGCCAGCAGCTATATCGGACAAACCTACGAGCAGTACTTC. Encoded protein: CASSYIGQTYEQYF. This chain uses TRBV5-1 with TRBJ2-7; D is possibly TRBD1 (5 bases). Trimming removed 3 bases from V and 2 bases from J, with 12 bases in between. Per the germline V gene, CDR1 is SGHRS and CDR2 is YFSETQ. This CDR3 contains 14 residues.

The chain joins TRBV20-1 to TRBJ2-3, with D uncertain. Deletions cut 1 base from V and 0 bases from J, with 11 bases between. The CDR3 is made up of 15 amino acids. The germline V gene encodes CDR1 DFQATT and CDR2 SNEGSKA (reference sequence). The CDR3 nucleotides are TGCAGTGCTAGAGCCCCTGGAACTAGCACAGATACGCAGTATTTT. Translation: CSARAPGTSTDTQYF.

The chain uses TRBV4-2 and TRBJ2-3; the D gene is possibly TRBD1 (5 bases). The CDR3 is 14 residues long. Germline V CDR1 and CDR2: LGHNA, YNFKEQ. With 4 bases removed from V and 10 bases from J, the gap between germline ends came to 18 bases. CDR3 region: CASSPPGAAASQYF. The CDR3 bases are TGTGCCAGCAGCCCCCCTGGGGCGGCGGCCTCGCAGTATTTT.

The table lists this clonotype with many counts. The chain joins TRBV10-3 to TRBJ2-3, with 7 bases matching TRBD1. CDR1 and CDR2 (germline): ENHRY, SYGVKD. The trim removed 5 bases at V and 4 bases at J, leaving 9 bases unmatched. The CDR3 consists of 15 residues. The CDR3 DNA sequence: TGTGCCATCAGTACAAAAGACAGGGTTTCAGATACGCAGTATTTT. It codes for CAISTKDRVSDTQYF.

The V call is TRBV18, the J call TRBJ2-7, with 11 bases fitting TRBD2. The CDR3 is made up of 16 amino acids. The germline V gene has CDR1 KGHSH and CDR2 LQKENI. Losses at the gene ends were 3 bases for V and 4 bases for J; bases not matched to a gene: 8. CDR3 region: CASSPPTSGRLYEQYF. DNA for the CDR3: TGTGCCAGCTCACCGCCCACTAGCGGGAGACTTTACGAGCAGTACTTC.

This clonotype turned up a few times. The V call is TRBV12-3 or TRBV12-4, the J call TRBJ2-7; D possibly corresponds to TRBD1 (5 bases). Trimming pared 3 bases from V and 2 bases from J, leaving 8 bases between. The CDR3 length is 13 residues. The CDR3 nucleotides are TGTGCCAGCAGTTTCAGGGTCACCTACGAGCAGTACTTC. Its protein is CASSFRVTYEQYF.

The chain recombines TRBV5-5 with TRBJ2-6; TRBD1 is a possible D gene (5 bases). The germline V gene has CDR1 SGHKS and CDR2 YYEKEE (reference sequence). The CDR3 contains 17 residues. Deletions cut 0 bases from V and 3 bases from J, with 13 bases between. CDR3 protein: CASSLVGVGVGANVLTF. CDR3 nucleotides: TGTGCCAGCAGCTTGGTAGGGGTAGGGGTTGGGGCCAACGTCCTGACTTTC.

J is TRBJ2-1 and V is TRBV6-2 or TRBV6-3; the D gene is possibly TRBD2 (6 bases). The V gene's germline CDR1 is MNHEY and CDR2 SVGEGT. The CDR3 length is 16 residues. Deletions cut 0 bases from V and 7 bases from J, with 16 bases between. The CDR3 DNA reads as TGTGCCAGCAGTTACTCCGGCGGGATAGAGGAAAATGAGCAGTTCTTC. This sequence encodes CASSYSGGIEENEQFF.

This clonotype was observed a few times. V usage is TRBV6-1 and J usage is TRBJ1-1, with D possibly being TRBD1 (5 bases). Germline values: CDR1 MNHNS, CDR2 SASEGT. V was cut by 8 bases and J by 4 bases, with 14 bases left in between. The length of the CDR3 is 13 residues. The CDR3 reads CASLQGEVTEAFF. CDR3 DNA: TGTGCCAGCCTCCAGGGAGAGGTCACTGAAGCTTTCTTT.